This record covers a single T cell receptor beta chain. This record comes from a study of CD8 T cells in Susac syndrome. With random hexamers, roughly 0.45 to 1 ug RNA was reverse transcribed. In TCRdb, the immunoSEQ multiplex PCR reads were re-called with MiXCR into one record per CDR3 protein. Among around 270,000 distinct CDR3 sequences listed, about 88% were seen once. Germline assignment: CDR1 MNHNY and CDR2 SVGAGI (reference sequence). V was trimmed by 4 bases and J by 2 bases, leaving 8 bases between them. The CDR3 is 13 residues long. The TCR comes from a human donor with multiple sclerosis. The sequencing sample was made of CD8+ T cells from PBMCs. The J gene is TRBJ1-2, the V gene TRBV6-6, with D maybe TRBD1 (5 bases). The DNA for the CDR3 is TGTGCCAGCAGTTTAGACAGAAACTATGGCTACACCTTC. Its translation is CASSLDRNYGYTF.